This T cell receptor beta chain was captured in a study of spatial heterogeneity in lung cancer. Study in general: Every unique TCR and UMI combination, on average, appeared more than ten times in raw reads. General study points: Nonsynonymous mutations, ubiquitous and regional, were tracked respectively by counts of ubiquitous and regional expanded TCRs. Within tumors, counts of expanded alpha and beta TCRs tracked tumor mutation counts.

With 4 bases clipped from V and 0 bases from J, the junction kept 3 bases outside the gene matches. CDR1 is SGHAT, CDR2 FQNNGV, per germline. The CDR3 covers 16 residues. Time point here: sample taken at primary tumor resection. Whole RNA from tumor, nontumor lung or frozen PBMC was sequenced unsorted. This clonotype was recorded many times. The antigen is not known. In a library made to pick up alpha chains, this beta chain is a stray read with a size that means little. Every individual TCR cDNA molecule carried its own unique molecular identifier, which allowed correction of PCR and sequencing errors. TCRdb reanalysed the 5' RACE reads using MiXCR and keeps one entry per CDR3 protein. The sample consists of 15,000 or so distinct CDR3 sequences, 4% to 5% of them appearing once.

J is TRBJ2-1 and V is TRBV11-2; 10 bases align to TRBD2. The TCR originated in a female donor with early-stage non-small cell lung cancer. Specimen: lung tumor tissue, collected at surgery. The CDR3 reads CASSSERGGSYNEQFF. The CDR3 DNA reads TGTGCCAGCAGCTCCGAGCGGGGGGGCTCCTACAATGAGCAGTTCTTC.